This T cell receptor beta chain was retrieved from a study of blood T cell repertoires in COVID-19. Study background: Collection of acute and convalescent COVID-19 samples took place in the United States, Italy and Spain. From T cells, B-cell-depleted T cells, or PBMCs came the material, which was cDNA or gDNA.

This clone has more than one count but fewer than ten. The CDR3 sequence is 18 residues long. The V segment lost 3 bases and the J segment 0 bases; nucleotides outside the gene matches: 7. Germline assignment: CDR1 SGHKS and CDR2 YYEKEE (reference sequence). Original processing notes: Reference gene primers were amplified, and this amplification served to estimate nucleated cell counts. Method: immunoSEQ multiplex PCR; TCRdb's copy keeps in-frame clones and lacks some. For V, J and clone size, that table is used; D and trimming come from the DNA. This sample has about 130,000 clones, with 80% to 85% found just once.

V and J are TRBV5-5 and TRBJ1-6, with 9 bases matching TRBD1. Sequenced material: peripheral blood. This sequence was found in a woman in her 30s who had recovered from COVID-19. CDR3 in DNA: TGTGCCAGCAGCTCGGACAGGGGATACGGCTCCTATAATTCACCCCTCCACTTT. It encodes CASSSDRGYGSYNSPLHF. The entire variable domain, with the rest obtained from reference TRBV5-5 and TRBJ1-6, is as follows: DAGVTQSPTHLIKTRGQQVTLRCSPISGHKSVSWYQQVLGQGPQFIFQYYEKEERGRGNFPDRFSARQFPNYSSELNVNALLLGDSALYLCASSSDRGYGSYNSPLHFGNGTRLTVT.